This T cell receptor (beta chain) was profiled in a study of cytomegalovirus exposure and HLA in healthy donors. PCR employed 60 Vbeta and 13 Jbeta primers. The table came from immunoSEQ multiplex PCR; TCRdb's copy has only in-frame clones and leaves some out. This table has 150,000 to 200,000 clones, approximately 62% appearing once. This CDR3 contains 14 residues. V gave up 5 bases and J gave up 0 bases, with 8 bases separating them. Germline CDR1 and CDR2: LGHNA and YSLEER. This clone appeared a few times. Sequenced input: PBMCs. The genes are TRBV4-3 and TRBJ1-5; D uncertain. This clonotype was obtained from a man in his forties or fifties in good health and CMV-seronegative. The CDR3 reads CASSRTASNQPQHF. CDR3 sequence (DNA): TGCGCCAGCAGCAGAACTGCTAGCAATCAGCCCCAGCATTTT.